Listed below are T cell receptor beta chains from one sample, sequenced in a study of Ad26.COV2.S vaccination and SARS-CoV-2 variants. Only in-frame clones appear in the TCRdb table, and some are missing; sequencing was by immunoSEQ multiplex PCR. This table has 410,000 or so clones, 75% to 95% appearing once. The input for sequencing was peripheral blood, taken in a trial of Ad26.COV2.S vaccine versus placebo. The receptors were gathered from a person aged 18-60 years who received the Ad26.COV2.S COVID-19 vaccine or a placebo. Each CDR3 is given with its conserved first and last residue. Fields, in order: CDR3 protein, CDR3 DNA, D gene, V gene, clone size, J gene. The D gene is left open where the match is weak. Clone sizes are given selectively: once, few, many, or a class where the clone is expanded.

CDR3 protein: CASSPSGGEENEQFF
CDR3 DNA: TGTGCCAGCAGCCCTAGCGGAGGGGAGGAAAATGAGCAGTTCTTC
D gene: TRBD2
V gene: TRBV7-2
clone size: once
J gene: TRBJ2-1

CDR3 protein: CASSEYGSGSSYNEQFF
CDR3 DNA: TGTGCCAGCAGTGAATACGGTAGCGGGAGCTCCTACAATGAGCAGTTCTTC
D gene: TRBD2
V gene: TRBV25-1
clone size: .
J gene: TRBJ2-1

CDR3 protein: CASSLEVRLGDTDTQYF
CDR3 DNA: TGTGCTAGCAGCTTAGAGGTTAGGCTGGGAGACACAGATACGCAGTATTTT
D gene: .
V gene: TRBV7-7
clone size: .
J gene: TRBJ2-3

CDR3 protein: CASSYLAGVYNEQFF
CDR3 DNA: TGTGCCAGCAGTTATCTAGCGGGAGTCTACAATGAGCAGTTCTTC
D gene: TRBD2
V gene: TRBV6-2/TRBV6-3
clone size: .
J gene: TRBJ2-1

CDR3 protein: CASSLGAASGANVLTF
CDR3 DNA: TGCGCCAGCAGCTTGGGTGCGGCGTCTGGGGCCAACGTCCTGACTTTC
D gene: .
V gene: TRBV5-1
clone size: .
J gene: TRBJ2-6

CDR3 protein: CASSPPSGNTEAFF
CDR3 DNA: TGTGCCAGCTCACCCCCCTCTGGGAACACTGAAGCTTTCTTT
D gene: .
V gene: TRBV18
clone size: .
J gene: TRBJ1-1

CDR3 protein: CASSLVNQETQYF
CDR3 DNA: TGTGCCAGCAGCTTAGTAAACCAAGAGACCCAGTACTTC
D gene: .
V gene: TRBV7-3
clone size: .
J gene: TRBJ2-5

CDR3 protein: CASSPDSPTLFF
CDR3 DNA: TGTGCCAGCAGCCCCGACAGCCCTACCCTGTTTTTT
D gene: .
V gene: TRBV7-2
clone size: .
J gene: TRBJ1-4

CDR3 protein: CASSFGPGAGELFF
CDR3 DNA: TGTGCCAGCAGCTTTGGACCGGGGGCCGGGGAGCTGTTTTTT
D gene: .
V gene: TRBV11-2
clone size: .
J gene: TRBJ2-2

CDR3 protein: CASGGQAAQPQHF
CDR3 DNA: TGTGCCAGCGGCGGCCAAGCCGCTCAGCCCCAGCATTTT
D gene: .
V gene: TRBV28
clone size: .
J gene: TRBJ1-5

CDR3 protein: CASSQNPGQQETQYF
CDR3 DNA: TGTGCCAGCTCCCAAAACCCGGGACAGCAAGAGACCCAGTACTTC
D gene: TRBD1
V gene: TRBV18
clone size: .
J gene: TRBJ2-5

CDR3 protein: CASSTTSGAYNEQFF
CDR3 DNA: TGCGCCAGCAGCACGACTAGCGGAGCTTACAATGAGCAGTTCTTC
D gene: TRBD2
V gene: TRBV4-3
clone size: .
J gene: TRBJ2-1

CDR3 protein: CASSLVGREQFF
CDR3 DNA: TGTGCCAGCAGTTTAGTTGGGCGGGAGCAGTTCTTC
D gene: .
V gene: TRBV28
clone size: .
J gene: TRBJ2-1

CDR3 protein: CASSPGTSQSNQPQHF
CDR3 DNA: TGTGCCAGCAGCCCCGGGACGAGTCAGAGCAATCAGCCCCAGCATTTT
D gene: .
V gene: TRBV7-9
clone size: once
J gene: TRBJ1-5

CDR3 protein: CASSVNLNEQFF
CDR3 DNA: TGTGCCAGCAGCGTAAACCTCAATGAGCAGTTCTTC
D gene: .
V gene: TRBV9
clone size: .
J gene: TRBJ2-1

CDR3 protein: CASSVKGGYTF
CDR3 DNA: TGTGCCAGCTCAGTCAAGGGCGGCTACACCTTC
D gene: .
V gene: TRBV18
clone size: .
J gene: TRBJ1-2

CDR3 protein: CASSTPGQGTQPQHF
CDR3 DNA: TGTGCCAGTAGTACCCCGGGACAGGGAACACAGCCCCAGCATTTT
D gene: TRBD1
V gene: TRBV19
clone size: few
J gene: TRBJ1-5

CDR3 protein: CASSQEGSGANVLTF
CDR3 DNA: TGCGCCAGCAGCCAAGAGGGCTCTGGGGCCAACGTCCTGACTTTC
D gene: .
V gene: TRBV4-3
clone size: .
J gene: TRBJ2-6

CDR3 protein: CASSPSGGYEQYF
CDR3 DNA: TGCGCCAGCAGCCCCTCAGGGGGCTACGAGCAGTACTTC
D gene: TRBD1
V gene: TRBV4-3
clone size: .
J gene: TRBJ2-7

CDR3 protein: CASSLVYPVGSKTGTEAFF
CDR3 DNA: TGCGCCAGCAGCTTGGTATACCCCGTAGGCAGTAAAACGGGCACTGAAGCTTTCTTT
D gene: .
V gene: TRBV5-1
clone size: .
J gene: TRBJ1-1

CDR3 protein: CSASFGGMAYNEQFF
CDR3 DNA: TGCAGTGCTAGTTTCGGCGGGATGGCCTACAATGAGCAGTTCTTC
D gene: .
V gene: TRBV20-1
clone size: once
J gene: TRBJ2-1

CDR3 protein: CASSLSGQGEAFF
CDR3 DNA: TGTGCCAGCAGTTTATCTGGGCAGGGTGAAGCTTTCTTT
D gene: .
V gene: TRBV27
clone size: .
J gene: TRBJ1-1

CDR3 protein: CASSLELHQETQYF
CDR3 DNA: TGTGCCAGCAGCTTAGAGTTGCACCAAGAGACCCAGTACTTC
D gene: .
V gene: TRBV11-2
clone size: .
J gene: TRBJ2-5

CDR3 protein: CASSERLAGVHEQFF
CDR3 DNA: TGCGCCAGCAGTGAAAGACTAGCGGGAGTTCATGAGCAGTTCTTC
D gene: TRBD2
V gene: TRBV10-1
clone size: .
J gene: TRBJ2-1

CDR3 protein: CASVLILGETQYF
CDR3 DNA: TGTGCCAGCGTATTGATCCTAGGCGAGACCCAGTACTTC
D gene: .
V gene: TRBV12-3/TRBV12-4
clone size: .
J gene: TRBJ2-5

CDR3 protein: CASSLDSYGYTF
CDR3 DNA: TGTGCCAGCAGCTTAGACAGCTATGGCTACACCTTC
D gene: .
V gene: TRBV7-2
clone size: .
J gene: TRBJ1-2

CDR3 protein: CASSSRPQGTGPTNEQFF
CDR3 DNA: TGTGCCAGCAGCTCACGCCCTCAGGGGACAGGGCCTACAAATGAGCAGTTCTTC
D gene: TRBD1
V gene: TRBV11-2
clone size: .
J gene: TRBJ2-1

CDR3 protein: CASSQGFREGLAGGWVGELFF
CDR3 DNA: TGCGCCAGCAGCCAAGGATTTAGGGAGGGACTAGCGGGAGGATGGGTCGGGGAGCTGTTTTTT
D gene: TRBD2
V gene: TRBV4-3
clone size: .
J gene: TRBJ2-2

CDR3 protein: CASSYQGATDTQYF
CDR3 DNA: TGTGCCAGCAGTTACCAGGGGGCTACAGATACGCAGTATTTT
D gene: TRBD1
V gene: TRBV6-2/TRBV6-3
clone size: .
J gene: TRBJ2-3

CDR3 protein: CSVVSGRESEQFF
CDR3 DNA: TGCAGCGTTGTTAGCGGGAGGGAATCTGAGCAGTTCTTC
D gene: TRBD2
V gene: TRBV29-1
clone size: .
J gene: TRBJ2-1

CDR3 protein: CASSLSGTGNTEAFF
CDR3 DNA: TGCGCCAGCAGCCTATCAGGGACAGGAAACACTGAAGCTTTCTTT
D gene: TRBD1
V gene: TRBV4-3
clone size: .
J gene: TRBJ1-1